This is a list of T cell receptor beta chains from one sample in a study of cytomegalovirus exposure and HLA in healthy donors. Using immunoSEQ multiplex PCR, the repertoire was profiled, and TCRdb retains in-frame clones only, with some absent. The data contain 130,000 to 150,000 clones, roughly 79% of them singletons. The sequencing input was PBMCs. The receptors come from a male donor in good health and CMV-seronegative. CDR3s include the opening cysteine and the closing phenylalanine or tryptophan. A D gene is named only where the DNA matches it firmly. Not all rows give a size; the values are once, few, many and, for expanded clones, a class.

v_call	cdr3_length	j_call	clone_size	d_call	cdr3_aa	cdr3_nt
TRBV5-1	14	TRBJ2-5	.	.	CASSQTVLGETQYF	TGCGCCAGCAGCCAGACAGTGCTCGGGGAGACCCAGTACTTC
TRBV7-6	16	TRBJ1-3	.	.	CASSSLTGYSGNTIYF	TGTGCCAGCAGCTCCCTTACAGGGTACTCTGGAAACACCATATATTTT
TRBV6-5	11	TRBJ1-1	.	.	CASNSDTEAFF	TGTGCCAGCAATTCGGACACAGAAGCTTTCTTT
TRBV5-1	15	TRBJ1-1	.	.	CASSRSQGANTEAFF	TGCGCCAGCAGCAGATCACAGGGAGCGAACACTGAAGCTTTCTTT
TRBV9	15	TRBJ1-3	.	.	CASSSGGVSGNTIYF	TGTGCCAGCAGCAGTGGAGGGGTCTCTGGAAACACCATATATTTT
TRBV7-6	13	TRBJ2-3	.	.	CASSLSAGNTQYF	TGTGCCAGCAGCTTATCTGCGGGAAATACGCAGTATTTT
TRBV9	13	TRBJ2-2	.	.	CASSVVLGGELFF	TGTGCCAGCAGCGTAGTCCTCGGCGGGGAGCTGTTTTTT
TRBV7-6	18	TRBJ2-1	.	TRBD2	CASSLLAGGFSTYNEQFF	TGTGCCAGCAGCTTACTAGCGGGAGGGTTTAGTACCTACAATGAGCAGTTCTTC
TRBV19	15	TRBJ1-1	.	TRBD1	CASSINLQGYAEAFF	TGTGCCAGTAGTATCAACCTACAGGGGTACGCTGAAGCTTTCTTT
TRBV9	16	TRBJ2-3	.	TRBD2	CASSAFLAGGTDTQYF	TGTGCCAGCAGCGCCTTTCTAGCGGGAGGGACAGATACGCAGTATTTT
TRBV4-2	17	TRBJ1-2	.	TRBD1	CASSPESGQGFGYGYTF	TGTGCCAGCAGCCCAGAAAGTGGACAGGGGTTCGGCTATGGCTACACCTTC
TRBV5-1	15	TRBJ1-2	.	.	CASSLVSDTNYGYTF	TGCGCCAGCAGCTTGGTTTCCGACACTAACTATGGCTACACCTTC
TRBV5-4	13	TRBJ2-7	.	TRBD2	CASSPPGLNKQYF	TGTGCCAGCAGCCCCCCGGGACTAAACAAGCAGTACTTC
TRBV12-5	18	TRBJ2-2	.	TRBD1	CASGLTVRDRQRSRELFF	TGTGCTAGTGGTTTGACCGTCCGGGACAGGCAGAGAAGCAGGGAGCTGTTTTTT
TRBV6-5	15	TRBJ1-2	once	.	CASSYSTTEYYGYTF	TGTGCCAGCAGTTACTCGACTACCGAATACTATGGCTACACCTTC
TRBV18	13	TRBJ1-2	.	TRBD1	CASSPGTDYGYTF	TGTGCCAGCTCACCTGGGACAGACTATGGCTACACCTTC
TRBV19	15	TRBJ2-7	.	.	CASKDGGGAPYEQYF	TGTGCCAGTAAAGATGGAGGGGGGGCTCCCTACGAGCAGTACTTC
TRBV18	17	TRBJ1-5	.	TRBD1	CASSPLPGGNSNQPQHF	TGTGCCAGCTCACCACTGCCAGGGGGGAATAGCAATCAGCCCCAGCATTTT
TRBV6-5	14	TRBJ2-5	.	.	CASREPGVGETQYF	TGTGCCAGCAGAGAGCCAGGGGTAGGGGAGACCCAGTACTTC
TRBV10-3	17	TRBJ1-5	.	.	CAISEGLGLKVNQPQHF	TGTGCCATCAGTGAGGGGCTGGGCCTGAAGGTGAATCAGCCCCAGCATTTT
TRBV6-6	14	TRBJ1-5	.	TRBD1	CASSNRGSNQPQHF	TGTGCCAGCAGCAACAGGGGTAGCAATCAGCCCCAGCATTTT
TRBV5-6	13	TRBJ1-2	.	.	CASSLAGPGGYTF	TGTGCCAGCAGCTTGGCTGGGCCCGGTGGCTACACCTTC